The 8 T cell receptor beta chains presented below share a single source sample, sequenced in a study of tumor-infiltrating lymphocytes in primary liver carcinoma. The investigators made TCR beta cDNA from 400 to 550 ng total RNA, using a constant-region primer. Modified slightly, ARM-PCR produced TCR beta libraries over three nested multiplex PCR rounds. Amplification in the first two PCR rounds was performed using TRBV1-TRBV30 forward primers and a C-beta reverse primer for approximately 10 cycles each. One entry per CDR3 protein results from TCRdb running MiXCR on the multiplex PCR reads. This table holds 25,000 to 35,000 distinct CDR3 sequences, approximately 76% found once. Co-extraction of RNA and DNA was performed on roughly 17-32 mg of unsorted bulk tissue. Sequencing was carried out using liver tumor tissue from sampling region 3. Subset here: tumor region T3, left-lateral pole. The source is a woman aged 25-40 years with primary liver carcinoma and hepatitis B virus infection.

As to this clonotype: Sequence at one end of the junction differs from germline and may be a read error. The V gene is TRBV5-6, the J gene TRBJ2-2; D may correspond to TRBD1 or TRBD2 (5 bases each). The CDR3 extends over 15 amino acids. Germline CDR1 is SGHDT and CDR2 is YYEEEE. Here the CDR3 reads CASNLVPRVTRDLFF. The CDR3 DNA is TGTGCCAGCAACTTGGTACCCAGAGTCACCAGGGACCTGTTTTTT.

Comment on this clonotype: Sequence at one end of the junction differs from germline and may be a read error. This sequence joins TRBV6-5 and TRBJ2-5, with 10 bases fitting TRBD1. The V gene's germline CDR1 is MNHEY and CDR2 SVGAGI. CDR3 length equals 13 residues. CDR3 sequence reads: CVSSADRGLTQCF. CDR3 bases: TGTGTCAGCAGTGCCGACAGGGGGCTGACCCAGTGCTTC.

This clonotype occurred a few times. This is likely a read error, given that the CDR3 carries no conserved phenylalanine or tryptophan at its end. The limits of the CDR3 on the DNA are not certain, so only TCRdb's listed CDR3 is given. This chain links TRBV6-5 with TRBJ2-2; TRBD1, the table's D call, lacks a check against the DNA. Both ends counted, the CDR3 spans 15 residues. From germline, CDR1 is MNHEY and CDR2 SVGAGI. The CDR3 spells CASSPRTGFTGELSS.

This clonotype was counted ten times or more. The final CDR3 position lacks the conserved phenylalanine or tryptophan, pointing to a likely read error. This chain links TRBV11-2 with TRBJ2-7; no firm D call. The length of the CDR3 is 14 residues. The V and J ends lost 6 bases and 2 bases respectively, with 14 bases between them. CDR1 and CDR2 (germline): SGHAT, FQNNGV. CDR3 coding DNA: TGTGCCAGCAGTTTAACGGACGCTGCCTACGAGCAGTACCTC. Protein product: CASSLTDAAYEQYL.

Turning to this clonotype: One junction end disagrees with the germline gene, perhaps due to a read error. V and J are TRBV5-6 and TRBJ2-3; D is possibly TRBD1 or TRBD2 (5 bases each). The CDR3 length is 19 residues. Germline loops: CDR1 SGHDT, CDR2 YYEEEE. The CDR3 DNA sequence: TGTGTCAGCAGCTTGGCCGGATCTGTAAGGGACGCCAGCGCAGATACGCAGTATTTT. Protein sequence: CVSSLAGSVRDASADTQYF.

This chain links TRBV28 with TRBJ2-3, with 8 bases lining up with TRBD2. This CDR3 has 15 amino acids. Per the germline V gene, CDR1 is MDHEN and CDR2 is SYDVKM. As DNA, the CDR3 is TGTGTCAGGACTCGGACTAGCTGGGTGACAGATACGCAGTATTTT. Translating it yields CVRTRTSWVTDTQYF.

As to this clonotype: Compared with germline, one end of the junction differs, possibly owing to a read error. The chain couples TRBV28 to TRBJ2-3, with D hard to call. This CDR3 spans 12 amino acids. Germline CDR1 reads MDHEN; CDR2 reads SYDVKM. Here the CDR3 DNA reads TGTGCTAGCAGTTTGAGTCTAGATACGCAGTATTTT. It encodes CASSLSLDTQYF.

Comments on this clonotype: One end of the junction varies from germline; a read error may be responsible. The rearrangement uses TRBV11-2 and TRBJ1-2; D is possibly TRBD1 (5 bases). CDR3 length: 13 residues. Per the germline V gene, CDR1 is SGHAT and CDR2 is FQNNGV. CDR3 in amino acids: CASSSGTEYDYTF. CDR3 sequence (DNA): TGTGCCAGCAGTTCCGGGACTGAATATGACTACACCTTC.